This TCR beta chain comes out of a study of cytomegalovirus exposure and HLA in healthy donors. Study-wide results and caveats: Association of a missense DCLRE1C variant with TCR beta V- and J-gene trimming was reported in a later analysis.

To note about this clone: Its antigen remains unidentified.

The PCR used 60 Vbeta and 13 Jbeta primers. TCRdb's table, derived via immunoSEQ multiplex PCR, lists solely in-frame clones and lacks some. The sample shows roughly 97,000 clones, about 9.5% of them seen only once. CDR3 size: 14 residues. V was clipped by 5 bases and J by 0 bases, with 10 bases between them. The V gene's germline CDR1 is WSHSY and CDR2 SAAADI. The sample was PBMCs. This receptor was taken from a man aged 35-49 years in good health and CMV-seropositive. V usage is TRBV10-2 and J usage is TRBJ1-1; maybe TRBD1 (5 bases). DNA for the CDR3: TGCGCCAGCAGTAAGACAGCCATGAACACTGAAGCTTTCTTT. It is translated as CASSKTAMNTEAFF.